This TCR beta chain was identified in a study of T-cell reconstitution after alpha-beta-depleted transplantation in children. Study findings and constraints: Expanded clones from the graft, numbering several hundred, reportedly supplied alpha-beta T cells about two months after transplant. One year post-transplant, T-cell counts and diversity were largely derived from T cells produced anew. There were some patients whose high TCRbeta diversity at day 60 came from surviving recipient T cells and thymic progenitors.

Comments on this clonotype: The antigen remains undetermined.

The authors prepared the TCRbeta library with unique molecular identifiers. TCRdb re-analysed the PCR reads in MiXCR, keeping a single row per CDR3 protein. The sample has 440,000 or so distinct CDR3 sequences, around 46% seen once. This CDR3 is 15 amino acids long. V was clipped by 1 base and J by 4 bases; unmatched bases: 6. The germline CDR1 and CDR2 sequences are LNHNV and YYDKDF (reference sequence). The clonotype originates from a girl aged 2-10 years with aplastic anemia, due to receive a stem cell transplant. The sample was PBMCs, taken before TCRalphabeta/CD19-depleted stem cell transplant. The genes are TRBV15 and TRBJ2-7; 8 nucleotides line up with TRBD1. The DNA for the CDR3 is TGTGCCACCAGCAGAGCCCGGACAGGGAAGTACGAGCAGTACTTC. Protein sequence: CATSRARTGKYEQYF.